The next 26 T cell receptor beta chains were all read from a single sample in a study of shared clonotypes between healthy human individuals. Terminally differentiated effector memory CD45RA+ cells were excluded by CCR7 positive selection of CD45RO-negative cells. The data were produced by immunoSEQ multiplex PCR, yet TCRdb's version contains in-frame clones alone and is incomplete. The sample holds approximately 810,000 clones; almost 95% are singletons and the top ten take around 24%. Sequenced material: naive CD8+ T cells sorted from blood. The receptors here all came from a man aged 25-45 years in good health.

V gene TRBV11-2 combines with J gene TRBJ2-3, with 13 bases that match TRBD2. CDR3 length: 15 amino acids. Germline V gene data show CDR1 as SGHAT and CDR2 as FQNNGV. V gave up 10 bases and J gave up 5 bases; unmatched junction bases: 9. CDR3 in DNA: TGTGCCACCACCGGACTAGCGGGAGTTGGAGATACGCAGTATTTT. Its protein is CATTGLAGVGDTQYF.

The chain recombines TRBV28 with TRBJ2-3; possibly TRBD2 for D (6 bases). Trimming removed 8 bases from V and 1 base from J, with 13 bases in between. Germline V gives CDR1 MDHEN, CDR2 SYDVKM. This CDR3 has 14 amino acids. CDR3: CASLGGWRTDTQYF. DNA of the CDR3: TGTGCCAGCCTCGGAGGGTGGCGCACAGATACGCAGTATTTT.

V gene TRBV28 combines with J gene TRBJ2-7; D might be TRBD2 (6 bases). Per germline, CDR1 MDHEN and CDR2 SYDVKM. Trimming took off 6 bases at V and 0 bases at J, with 12 bases between the two ends. This CDR3 spans 14 amino acids. This CDR3 is CASSFASDSYEQYF. In DNA, the CDR3 is TGTGCCAGCAGCTTCGCTAGCGACTCCTACGAGCAGTACTTC. The whole variable domain, filled in from reference TRBV28 and TRBJ2-7, reads DVKVTQSSRYLVKRTGEKVFLECVQDMDHENMFWYRQDPGLGLRLIYFSYDVKMKEKGDIPEGYSVSREKKERFSLILESASTNQTSMYLCASSFASDSYEQYFGPGTRLTVT.

V and J are TRBV21-1 and TRBJ2-1; TRBD2 is the table's D call, not checked against the DNA. TRBV21-1 is tagged as a pseudogene. The CDR3 consists of 16 residues. CDR3 nucleotides: TGTGCCAGCAGCAAAACTCAGCGGACCCCTTACAATGAGCAGTTCTTC. Protein product: CASSKTQRTPYNEQFF.

The rearrangement joins TRBV11-2 to TRBJ2-7; TRBD1 matches at 8 bases. Germline CDR1 is SGHAT and CDR2 is FQNNGV. Losses at the gene ends were 4 bases for V and 2 bases for J; bases not matched to a gene: 4. This CDR3 comprises 14 residues. Written as DNA, the CDR3 is TGTGCCAGCAGCTCAGGGGGCGCAGCCTACGAGCAGTACTTC. Translation gives CASSSGGAAYEQYF.

The chain carries TRBV2 and TRBJ2-7; a weak D match, TRBD2 (6 bases). CDR1 is SNHLY and CDR2 is FYNNEI in the germline V gene. V shed 6 bases and J shed 7 bases, with 16 bases lying between them. The CDR3 runs to 13 residues. The CDR3, as DNA: TGTGCCAGCAGAATTCCCAGGGCGGGGGAGCAGTACTTC. Translation: CASRIPRAGEQYF.

The chain recombines TRBV7-3 with TRBJ1-1; unclear D gene. CDR3 length: 13 residues. Trimming removed 4 bases at V and 5 bases at J, with 11 bases between. Per germline, CDR1 SGHTA and CDR2 FQGTGA. The CDR3 DNA sequence: TGTGCCAGCAGCTCACTGATGCGAACTGAAGCTTTCTTT. It translates to CASSSLMRTEAFF.

This clone was picked up one time. The chain links TRBV30 to TRBJ2-3; 9 bases agree with TRBD1. Germline V lookup: CDR1 GTSNPN, CDR2 SVGIG (reference sequence). V was pared by 3 bases and J by 5 bases, with 9 bases of the junction left unmatched. The CDR3 runs to 15 residues. Here the CDR3 DNA reads TGTGCCTGGAGGGCCGGGACAGGGAAGAGAGATACGCAGTATTTT. Amino acids: CAWRAGTGKRDTQYF.

With respect to this clone: The sample contains more than one DNA sequence encoding this CDR3. This chain's CDR3 is CSVEDSNTGELFF. The CDR3 nucleotides read TGCAGCGTTGAAGATTCGAACACCGGGGAGCTGTTTTTT. V usage is TRBV29-1 and J usage is TRBJ2-2; D remains unclear. V shed 0 bases and J shed 0 bases, with 2 bases lying between them. The CDR3 has 13 amino acids. Germline lookup yields CDR1 SQVTM and CDR2 ANQGSEA.

This chain uses TRBV7-8 with TRBJ2-7; 10 bases are a match to TRBD2. This CDR3 is built from 15 residues. The J segment lost 4 bases and the V segment lost 2 bases, leaving 5 bases of the junction unmatched. Per the germline V gene, CDR1 is SGHVS and CDR2 is FQNEAQ. The CDR3 DNA follows: TGTGCCAGCAGCTTAACGGGACTAGCGTGGTACGAGCAGTACTTC. Amino acid sequence: CASSLTGLAWYEQYF. The complete variable domain, with remaining parts taken from reference TRBV7-8 and TRBJ2-7, reads GAGVSQSPRYKVAKRGQDVALRCDPISGHVSLFWYQQALGQGPEFLTYFQNEAQLDKSGLPSDRFFAERPEGSVSTLKIQRTQQEDSAVYLCASSLTGLAWYEQYFGPGTRLTVT.

The rearrangement uses TRBV5-5 and TRBJ2-5; D remains unclear. The CDR3 extends over 14 amino acids. Per the germline V gene, CDR1 is SGHKS and CDR2 is YYEKEE (reference sequence). Trimming removed 2 bases from V and 1 base from J, with 9 bases in between. CDR3 sequence: CASSFQAAQETQYF. The DNA for the CDR3 is TGTGCCAGCAGCTTTCAGGCAGCCCAAGAGACCCAGTACTTC.

The rearrangement joins TRBV11-2 to TRBJ2-3; 13 bases fit TRBD2. Germline V gene lookup returns CDR1 SGHAT and CDR2 FQNNGV. This CDR3 is 16 amino acids long. V gave up 5 bases and J gave up 4 bases; unmatched junction bases: 6. The CDR3 bases are TGTGCCAGCAGCCCCTGGACTAGCGGGAGCCCAGATACGCAGTATTTT. Translated, it gives CASSPWTSGSPDTQYF.

The CDR3 loop reads CASSQQTGLDTQYF. DNA of the CDR3: TGCGCCAGCAGCCAACAGACAGGGTTGGATACGCAGTATTTT. The rearrangement links TRBV4-1 to TRBJ2-3, with 7 nucleotides matching TRBD1. With V trimmed by 2 bases and J by 6 bases, 5 bases remained unmatched. Germline loops: CDR1 MGHRA, CDR2 YSYEKL. The CDR3 consists of 14 residues.

The chain uses TRBV25-1 and TRBJ2-1, with a tentative D call TRBD2 (6 bases). This CDR3 is built from 14 residues. CDR1 MGHDK and CDR2 SYGVNS come from the germline V gene. Trimming shortened V by 6 bases and J by 4 bases, and 13 bases separated the two germline ends. The CDR3 spells CASRGSGRYNEQFF. CDR3 DNA: TGTGCCAGCAGGGGGTCTGGGAGGTACAATGAGCAGTTCTTC. Full variable domain (rest looked up from reference TRBV25-1 and TRBJ2-1): EADIYQTPRYLVIGTGKKITLECSQTMGHDKMYWYQQDPGMELHLIHYSYGVNSTEKGDLSSESTVSRIRTEHFPLTLESARPSHTSQYLCASRGSGRYNEQFFGPGTRLTVL.

This clone turned up a few times. The V and J genes are TRBV6-5 and TRBJ1-2; D gene unclear. V gave up 10 bases and J gave up 10 bases, with 10 bases separating them. Germline V gives CDR1 MNHEY, CDR2 SVGAGI. This CDR3 comprises 9 residues. The CDR3 nucleotides are TGTGCCACTCCTACAGACTACACCTTC. Encoded protein: CATPTDYTF.

This chain connects TRBV21-1 to TRBJ2-7. TRBV21-1 is an annotated pseudogene. The CDR3 runs 15 residues. The CDR3 coding sequence is TGTGCCAGCAGCAAAGGAGCGGGACAGCTCTACGAGCAGTACTTC. This sequence encodes CASSKGAGQLYEQYF.

Here the CDR3 reads CASSLGQGADYGYTF. The CDR3 nucleotides read TGCGCCAGCAGCCTAGGACAGGGGGCGGACTATGGCTACACCTTC. This chain uses TRBV5-1 with TRBJ1-2; 11 bases agree with TRBD1. Unmatched junction bases numbered 5, after V lost 4 bases and J lost 3 bases. Germline CDR1 is SGHRS and CDR2 is YFSETQ. The CDR3 sequence is 15 residues long.

V is TRBV4-1 and J is TRBJ2-7; D might be TRBD1 or TRBD2, each matching 5 bases. Germline assignment: CDR1 MGHRA and CDR2 YSYEKL. The CDR3 length is 19 residues. Trimming took 3 bases from V and 0 from J, leaving 24 bases between them. DNA for the CDR3: TGCGCCAGCAGCCACCTCGAATCCACCGGGACGGGGAGCTCCTACGAGCAGTACTTC. It codes for CASSHLESTGTGSSYEQYF.

The chain has TRBV7-2 and TRBJ2-7, with 8 bases lining up with TRBD1. The J segment lost 1 base and the V segment lost 1 base, leaving 12 bases of the junction unmatched. The germline V gene encodes CDR1 SGHTA and CDR2 FQGNSA. This CDR3 contains 18 residues. CDR3 DNA: TGTGCCAGCAGCTTAGTTTTATCGACAGGGGATTTTTCCTACGAGCAGTACTTC. This sequence encodes CASSLVLSTGDFSYEQYF.

The chain joins TRBV7-6 to TRBJ2-7; the match to TRBD1 covers 8 bases. The CDR3 length is 14 residues. Looked up from germline, CDR1 is SGHVS and CDR2 is FNYEAQ. Trimming cost V 4 bases and J 3 bases; bases outside gene matches: 5. The CDR3 nucleotides read TGTGCCAGCAGCTCCCGACAGGGGATCTACGAGCAGTACTTC. Its protein is CASSSRQGIYEQYF.

The V gene is TRBV7-9, the J gene TRBJ1-5; 9 bases line up with TRBD1. Germline CDR1 is SEHNR and CDR2 is FQNEAQ (reference sequence). V dropped 1 base and J dropped 4; count of bases not matched to a gene: 8. This CDR3 contains 17 residues. CDR3: CASSLGRDRVGNQPQHF. In nucleotides, the CDR3 is TGTGCCAGCAGCTTAGGTCGGGACAGGGTTGGTAATCAGCCCCAGCATTTT.

The rearrangement joins TRBV19 to TRBJ2-3; TRBD1 aligns across 10 bases. This CDR3 spans 14 amino acids. Trimming removed 5 bases from V and 4 bases from J; junction bases left unmatched: 3. Germline V CDR1 and CDR2: LNHDA, SQIVND (reference sequence). The CDR3 loop reads CASSLGTGADTQYF. CDR3 DNA sequence: TGTGCCAGTAGTCTGGGGACAGGGGCAGATACGCAGTATTTT. Full variable domain (rest looked up from reference TRBV19 and TRBJ2-3): DGGITQSPKYLFRKEGQNVTLSCEQNLNHDAMYWYRQDPGQGLRLIYYSQIVNDFQKGDIAEGYSVSREKKESFPLTVTSAQKNPTAFYLCASSLGTGADTQYFGPGTRLTVL.

This rearrangement joins TRBV10-2 to TRBJ2-1; no clear D gene. This CDR3 is 16 amino acids long. CDR1 WSHSY and CDR2 SAAADI come from the germline V gene. Trimming stripped 2 bases from V and 4 bases from J, with 15 bases between. The CDR3 loop reads CASSERVGWPYNEQFF. The CDR3 region has the DNA TGCGCCAGCAGTGAGAGGGTGGGTTGGCCTTACAATGAGCAGTTCTTC.

This chain uses TRBV7-9 with TRBJ2-7; no clear D gene. In germline, CDR1 is SEHNR, CDR2 FQNEAQ (reference sequence). The CDR3 has 15 amino acids. The V end lost 1 base, the J end lost 5 bases, and 15 bases lay between the germline ends. The CDR3 region is CASSLVLGSGHEQYF. The DNA for the CDR3 is TGTGCCAGCAGCTTAGTGTTGGGTAGTGGGCACGAGCAGTACTTC.

The gene calls are TRBV5-1 and TRBJ2-6, with D perhaps TRBD1 (6 bases). CDR3 length: 18 amino acids. The germline V gene encodes CDR1 SGHRS and CDR2 YFSETQ. The V end lost 3 bases, the J end lost 2 bases, and 18 bases lay between the germline ends. CDR3 protein: CASSSKSGDSAGANVLTF. CDR3 DNA sequence: TGCGCCAGCAGCTCTAAATCAGGGGATTCAGCTGGGGCCAACGTCCTGACTTTC.

This chain uses TRBV7-6 with TRBJ2-3, with D tentatively TRBD2 (6 bases). CDR1 and CDR2 from the germline V gene are SGHVS and FNYEAQ. This CDR3 has 16 residues. V lost 5 bases, J lost 6 bases, and 21 bases lay in between. In DNA form, the CDR3 reads TGTGCCAGCAGCCCCTACGGGGGTTATAATTTGGATACGCAGTATTTT. It specifies CASSPYGGYNLDTQYF.